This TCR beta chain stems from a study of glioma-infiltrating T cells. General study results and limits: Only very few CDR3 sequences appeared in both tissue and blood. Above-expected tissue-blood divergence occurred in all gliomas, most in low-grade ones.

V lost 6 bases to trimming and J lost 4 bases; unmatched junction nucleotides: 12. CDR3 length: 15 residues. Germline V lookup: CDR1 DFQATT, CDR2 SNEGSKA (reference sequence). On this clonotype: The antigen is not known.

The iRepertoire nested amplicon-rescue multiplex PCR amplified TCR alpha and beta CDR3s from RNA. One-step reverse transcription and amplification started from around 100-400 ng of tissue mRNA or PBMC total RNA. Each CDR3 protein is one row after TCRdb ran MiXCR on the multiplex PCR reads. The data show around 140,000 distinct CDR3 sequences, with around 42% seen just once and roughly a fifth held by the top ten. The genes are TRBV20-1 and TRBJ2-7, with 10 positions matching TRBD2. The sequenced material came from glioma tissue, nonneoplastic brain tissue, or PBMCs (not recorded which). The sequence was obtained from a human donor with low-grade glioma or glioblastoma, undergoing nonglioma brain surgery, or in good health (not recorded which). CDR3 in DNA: TGCAGTGCGCACCAAACTAGCGGGGTGAGGTACGAGCAGTACTTC. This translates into CSAHQTSGVRYEQYF.